This entry is about one T cell receptor beta chain. Its target is not known. TCRdb's copy holds only in-frame clones and misses some; the assay was immunoSEQ multiplex PCR. Of roughly 46,000 clones listed, about four fifths were seen once; the top ten hold 5% to 5.5%. The source of the sample is a study of vaccination effects on CD4 cells after COVID-19. Study information: Early samples were taken at day +14, late at days +241, +227, +161. Study results and caveats: Clonal contraction was marked in infection- and vaccine-induced clones late after vaccination. The study, lacking early post-infection timepoints, had few convalescent patients.

Cultured cells yielded isolated CD4+ T cells after nine to ten days. The person had PCR-confirmed SARS-CoV-2 infection between March and December 2020. Participants got two doses of BNT162b2 or mRNA-1273 vaccine. The CDR3 runs to 15 residues. V lost 5 bases to trimming and J lost 0 bases, with 13 bases between them. Germline V CDR1 and CDR2: SGHTA, FQGTGA. The starting material was CD4+ T cells from PBMCs cultured without peptide, obtained after COVID-19 vaccination. The sequence derives from a human donor who had a prior SARS-CoV-2 infection. The rearrangement joins TRBV7-3 to TRBJ2-5, with D perhaps matching TRBD2 (5 bases). CDR3 amino acids: CASSQMSGNQETQYF. The CDR3 DNA sequence: TGTGCCAGCAGCCAAATGTCGGGGAACCAAGAGACCCAGTACTTC.